This TCR beta chain is from a study of blood T cells in healthy people across ages. Primed by a sample-barcoded 5' primer and a J-beta primer mix, a second PCR proceeded for 7 to 11 cycles. Each of the cDNA molecules was tagged by a template-switch adaptor with 12 random nucleotides. TCRdb itself ran the 5' RACE reads through MiXCR, one entry per CDR3 protein. The sample has 850,000 to 1,000,000 distinct CDR3 sequences, approximately 49% seen once. CDR3 length: 16 amino acids. CDR1 is SEHNR, CDR2 FQNEAQ, per germline (reference sequence). The junction had 9 bases not matched to a gene; V was cut back by 5 bases and J by 2 bases. A few counts support this clonotype.

This chain uses TRBV7-9 with TRBJ2-3, with TRBD2 identical over 8 bases. Sample: blood. This receptor was obtained from a man aged 25-45 years in good health. This chain's CDR3 is CASSTPLRGATDTQYF. CDR3 nucleotide sequence: TGTGCCAGCAGCACCCCCCTGCGGGGGGCCACAGATACGCAGTATTTT.